What follows are 19 T cell receptor beta chains derived from one specimen sequenced in a study of blood T cell repertoires in COVID-19. Method: immunoSEQ multiplex PCR; TCRdb's copy keeps in-frame clones and lacks some. The repertoire includes around 330,000 clones, roughly 87% of them detected once, and 8.5% to 10% sits in the top ten. Sample: PBMCs or T cells enriched from blood (not recorded which). The origin of the receptors is a woman between 18 and 29 years old who had recovered from COVID-19.

V usage is TRBV11-2 and J usage is TRBJ1-3, with a tentative D call TRBD1 (6 bases). The ends were cut back, 4 bases at V and 0 bases at J, with 13 bases in the middle. CDR1 and CDR2 from the germline V gene are SGHAT and FQNNGV. The CDR3 length is 16 residues. CDR3 sequence (DNA): TGTGCCAGCAGCTCCCAGGGGATGGCCTCTGGAAACACCATATATTTT. It encodes CASSSQGMASGNTIYF.

This chain links TRBV11-2 with TRBJ1-4, with D possibly being TRBD1 (5 bases). This CDR3 contains 14 residues. Germline V lookup: CDR1 SGHAT, CDR2 FQNNGV. Trimming took off 3 bases at V and 7 bases at J, with 12 bases between the two ends. CDR3 residues: CASSFGGVGEKLFF. DNA for the CDR3: TGTGCCAGCAGCTTCGGGGGGGTTGGTGAAAAACTGTTTTTT.

V usage is TRBV27 and J usage is TRBJ2-2; tentatively, D is TRBD2 (5 bases). Per the germline V gene, CDR1 is MNHEY and CDR2 is SMNVEV (reference sequence). V gave up 3 bases and J gave up 3 bases, with 8 bases separating them. The CDR3 covers 14 residues. The CDR3 is CASSFGVYTGELFF. CDR3 in DNA: TGTGCCAGCAGTTTCGGGGTGTACACCGGGGAGCTGTTTTTT.

There are a few counts of this clone. V is TRBV28 and J is TRBJ1-2; 10 nucleotides match TRBD1. This CDR3 has 15 residues. The junction had 6 bases not matched to a gene; V was cut back by 4 bases and J by 4 bases. The germline V gene has CDR1 MDHEN and CDR2 SYDVKM. CDR3 in amino acids: CASSSTGTGVYGYTF. In DNA, the CDR3 is TGTGCCAGCAGTTCCACTGGGACAGGGGTCTATGGCTACACCTTC.

The chain links TRBV7-9 to TRBJ2-2; 8 nucleotides line up with TRBD1. V was pared by 3 bases and J by 4 bases, with 7 bases of the junction left unmatched. This CDR3 region has 16 residues. Germline assignment: CDR1 SEHNR and CDR2 FQNEAQ (reference sequence). The CDR3 sequence: CASSFTPRGRTGELFF. The CDR3 nucleotides are TGTGCCAGCAGCTTTACACCCAGGGGGCGCACCGGGGAGCTGTTTTTT. Full variable domain (missing parts from reference TRBV7-9 and TRBJ2-2): DTGVSQNPRHKITKRGQNVTFRCDPISEHNRLYWYRQTLGQGPEFLTYFQNEAQLEKSRLLSDRFSAERPKGSFSTLEIQRTEQGDSAMYLCASSFTPRGRTGELFFGEGSRLTVL.

V usage is TRBV5-1 and J usage is TRBJ1-2; D is ambiguous. Germline CDR1 reads SGHRS; CDR2 reads YFSETQ. Trimming stripped 0 bases from V and 8 bases from J, with 11 bases between. The CDR3 extends over 13 amino acids. Here the CDR3 DNA reads TGCGCCAGCAGCTTGGGGCAGGTGTGGGGCTACACCTTC. Translating it yields CASSLGQVWGYTF.

The CDR3 region is CASSDRVGYTF. In DNA form, the CDR3 reads TGTGCCAGCAGTGACAGGGTTGGCTACACCTTC. The genes are TRBV25-1 and TRBJ1-2; tentative D call: TRBD1 (5 bases). The CDR3 length is 11 residues. The V end was cut by 3 bases, the J end by 7 bases, with 6 bases between. Germline CDR1 MGHDK, CDR2 SYGVNS.

The genes are TRBV5-1 and TRBJ2-3; possible D gene TRBD2, 6 bases. The CDR3 is made up of 13 amino acids. Germline CDR1 and CDR2: SGHRS and YFSETQ. Trimming pared 1 base from V and 4 bases from J, leaving 7 bases between. The CDR3 region has the DNA TGCGCCAGCAGCTTGTGGAGGGCAGATACGCAGTATTTT. This sequence encodes CASSLWRADTQYF. Complete variable domain (other parts from reference TRBV5-1 and TRBJ2-3): KAGVTQTPRYLIKTRGQQVTLSCSPISGHRSVSWYQQTPGQGLQFLFEYFSETQRNKGNFPGRFSGRQFSNSRSEMNVSTLELGDSALYLCASSLWRADTQYFGPGTRLTVL.

Only one count was recorded for this clone. The chain is built from TRBV10-3 and TRBJ1-1; 7 positions agree with TRBD1. The CDR3 runs to 14 residues. CDR1 and CDR2 from the germline V gene are ENHRY and SYGVKD. The V segment lost 4 bases and the J segment 1 base; nucleotides outside the gene matches: 3. CDR3 protein: CAISGGTENTEAFF. As DNA, the CDR3 is TGTGCCATCAGTGGGGGGACAGAGAACACTGAAGCTTTCTTT.

The rearrangement links TRBV11-2 to TRBJ1-2; the D gene is possibly TRBD1 (5 bases). Per germline, CDR1 SGHAT and CDR2 FQNNGV. Trimming cost V 7 bases and J 0 bases, with 18 bases left between them. CDR3 length equals 16 residues. This CDR3 is CASTPVGGVTNYGYTF. Here the CDR3 DNA reads TGTGCCAGCACTCCAGTGGGGGGAGTCACTAACTATGGCTACACCTTC. Full variable domain (outside the CDR3, taken from reference TRBV11-2 and TRBJ1-2): EAGVAQSPRYKIIEKRQSVAFWCNPISGHATLYWYQQILGQGPKLLIQFQNNGVVDDSQLPKDRFSAERLKGVDSTLKIQPAKLEDSAVYLCASTPVGGVTNYGYTFGSGTRLTVV.

This clone was detected once. The genes are TRBV6-2 or TRBV6-3 and TRBJ1-2; D may be TRBD1 (5 bases). The CDR3 length is 13 residues. Trimming removed 2 bases at V and 5 bases at J, with 9 bases between. CDR1 is MNHEY, CDR2 SVGEGT, per germline. The CDR3 loop reads CASSYHRTYGYTF. Written as DNA, the CDR3 is TGTGCCAGCAGTTACCACAGGACGTATGGCTACACCTTC.

The chain has TRBV15 and TRBJ1-5, with 8 bases aligning to TRBD1. Germline V CDR1 and CDR2: LNHNV, YYDKDF (reference sequence). The length of the CDR3 is 15 residues. The J segment lost 3 bases and the V segment lost 6 bases, leaving 7 bases of the junction unmatched. CDR3 nucleotide sequence: TGTGCCACCAGTCAGGGGGCCCTCCCCAATCAGCCCCAGCATTTT. Its translation: CATSQGALPNQPQHF.

The V and J genes are TRBV9 and TRBJ2-7; 12 bases agree with TRBD2. Germline lookup yields CDR1 SGDLS and CDR2 YYNGEE. This CDR3 is 15 amino acids long. Losses at the gene ends were 1 base for V and 1 base for J; bases not matched to a gene: 0. This CDR3 is CASSVTSGGSYEQYF. The CDR3 DNA sequence: TGTGCCAGCAGCGTAACTAGCGGGGGGTCCTACGAGCAGTACTTC.

The V gene is TRBV5-1, the J gene TRBJ1-2; D remains ambiguous. CDR3 length: 14 residues. Germline CDR1 and CDR2: SGHRS and YFSETQ. The germline V and J ends were trimmed by 2 bases and 0 bases, with 8 bases remaining between them. The CDR3 bases are TGCGCCAGCAGCTTCGCCGAGGCTAACTATGGCTACACCTTC. Protein product: CASSFAEANYGYTF.

The gene calls are TRBV18 and TRBJ1-2; possibly TRBD1 for D (6 bases). Per germline, CDR1 KGHSH and CDR2 LQKENI. Trimming pared 2 bases from V and 7 bases from J, leaving 14 bases between. The CDR3 is 14 amino acids. In nucleotides, the CDR3 is TGTGCCAGCTCACCATCTGGGGGGGCGTTTGGCTACACCTTC. This sequence encodes CASSPSGGAFGYTF.

CDR3 residues: CASSLARGSTDTQYF. CDR3 sequence (DNA): TGTGCCAGCAGCTTAGCCCGCGGGAGCACAGATACGCAGTATTTT. The chain has TRBV11-2 and TRBJ2-3, with a tentative D call TRBD2 (5 bases). The germline V gene has CDR1 SGHAT and CDR2 FQNNGV. The V end was cut by 1 base, the J end by 0 bases, with 8 bases between. This CDR3 is 15 amino acids long.

The V gene is TRBV11-2, the J gene TRBJ2-7, with a possible D match to TRBD2 (5 bases). The CDR3 totals 15 residues. Germline values: CDR1 SGHAT, CDR2 FQNNGV. V was shortened by 5 bases and J by 2 bases, with 16 bases between the two germline ends. The CDR3 nucleotides read TGTGCCAGCAGCCCCATCCGGGGAAAAGCCTACGAGCAGTACTTC. As protein: CASSPIRGKAYEQYF.

V usage is TRBV28 and J usage is TRBJ2-3; 9 positions agree with TRBD1. Germline-derived CDR1 and CDR2 are MDHEN and SYDVKM. There are 16 residues in the CDR3. Unmatched junction bases numbered 14, after V lost 7 bases and J lost 6 bases. CDR3 amino acids: CASTLTGTGKRDTQYF. The CDR3, as DNA: TGTGCCAGCACCCTCACCGGGACAGGGAAGCGGGATACGCAGTATTTT.

The CDR3: CASSHRVDQPQHF. The CDR3 region has the DNA TGTGCCAGCAGTCACCGAGTCGATCAGCCCCAGCATTTT. J is TRBJ1-5 and V is TRBV6-2 or TRBV6-3; D is undetermined. The ends were cut back, 5 bases at V and 5 bases at J, with 10 bases in the middle. Germline V gives CDR1 MNHEY, CDR2 SVGEGT. This CDR3 region has 13 residues.